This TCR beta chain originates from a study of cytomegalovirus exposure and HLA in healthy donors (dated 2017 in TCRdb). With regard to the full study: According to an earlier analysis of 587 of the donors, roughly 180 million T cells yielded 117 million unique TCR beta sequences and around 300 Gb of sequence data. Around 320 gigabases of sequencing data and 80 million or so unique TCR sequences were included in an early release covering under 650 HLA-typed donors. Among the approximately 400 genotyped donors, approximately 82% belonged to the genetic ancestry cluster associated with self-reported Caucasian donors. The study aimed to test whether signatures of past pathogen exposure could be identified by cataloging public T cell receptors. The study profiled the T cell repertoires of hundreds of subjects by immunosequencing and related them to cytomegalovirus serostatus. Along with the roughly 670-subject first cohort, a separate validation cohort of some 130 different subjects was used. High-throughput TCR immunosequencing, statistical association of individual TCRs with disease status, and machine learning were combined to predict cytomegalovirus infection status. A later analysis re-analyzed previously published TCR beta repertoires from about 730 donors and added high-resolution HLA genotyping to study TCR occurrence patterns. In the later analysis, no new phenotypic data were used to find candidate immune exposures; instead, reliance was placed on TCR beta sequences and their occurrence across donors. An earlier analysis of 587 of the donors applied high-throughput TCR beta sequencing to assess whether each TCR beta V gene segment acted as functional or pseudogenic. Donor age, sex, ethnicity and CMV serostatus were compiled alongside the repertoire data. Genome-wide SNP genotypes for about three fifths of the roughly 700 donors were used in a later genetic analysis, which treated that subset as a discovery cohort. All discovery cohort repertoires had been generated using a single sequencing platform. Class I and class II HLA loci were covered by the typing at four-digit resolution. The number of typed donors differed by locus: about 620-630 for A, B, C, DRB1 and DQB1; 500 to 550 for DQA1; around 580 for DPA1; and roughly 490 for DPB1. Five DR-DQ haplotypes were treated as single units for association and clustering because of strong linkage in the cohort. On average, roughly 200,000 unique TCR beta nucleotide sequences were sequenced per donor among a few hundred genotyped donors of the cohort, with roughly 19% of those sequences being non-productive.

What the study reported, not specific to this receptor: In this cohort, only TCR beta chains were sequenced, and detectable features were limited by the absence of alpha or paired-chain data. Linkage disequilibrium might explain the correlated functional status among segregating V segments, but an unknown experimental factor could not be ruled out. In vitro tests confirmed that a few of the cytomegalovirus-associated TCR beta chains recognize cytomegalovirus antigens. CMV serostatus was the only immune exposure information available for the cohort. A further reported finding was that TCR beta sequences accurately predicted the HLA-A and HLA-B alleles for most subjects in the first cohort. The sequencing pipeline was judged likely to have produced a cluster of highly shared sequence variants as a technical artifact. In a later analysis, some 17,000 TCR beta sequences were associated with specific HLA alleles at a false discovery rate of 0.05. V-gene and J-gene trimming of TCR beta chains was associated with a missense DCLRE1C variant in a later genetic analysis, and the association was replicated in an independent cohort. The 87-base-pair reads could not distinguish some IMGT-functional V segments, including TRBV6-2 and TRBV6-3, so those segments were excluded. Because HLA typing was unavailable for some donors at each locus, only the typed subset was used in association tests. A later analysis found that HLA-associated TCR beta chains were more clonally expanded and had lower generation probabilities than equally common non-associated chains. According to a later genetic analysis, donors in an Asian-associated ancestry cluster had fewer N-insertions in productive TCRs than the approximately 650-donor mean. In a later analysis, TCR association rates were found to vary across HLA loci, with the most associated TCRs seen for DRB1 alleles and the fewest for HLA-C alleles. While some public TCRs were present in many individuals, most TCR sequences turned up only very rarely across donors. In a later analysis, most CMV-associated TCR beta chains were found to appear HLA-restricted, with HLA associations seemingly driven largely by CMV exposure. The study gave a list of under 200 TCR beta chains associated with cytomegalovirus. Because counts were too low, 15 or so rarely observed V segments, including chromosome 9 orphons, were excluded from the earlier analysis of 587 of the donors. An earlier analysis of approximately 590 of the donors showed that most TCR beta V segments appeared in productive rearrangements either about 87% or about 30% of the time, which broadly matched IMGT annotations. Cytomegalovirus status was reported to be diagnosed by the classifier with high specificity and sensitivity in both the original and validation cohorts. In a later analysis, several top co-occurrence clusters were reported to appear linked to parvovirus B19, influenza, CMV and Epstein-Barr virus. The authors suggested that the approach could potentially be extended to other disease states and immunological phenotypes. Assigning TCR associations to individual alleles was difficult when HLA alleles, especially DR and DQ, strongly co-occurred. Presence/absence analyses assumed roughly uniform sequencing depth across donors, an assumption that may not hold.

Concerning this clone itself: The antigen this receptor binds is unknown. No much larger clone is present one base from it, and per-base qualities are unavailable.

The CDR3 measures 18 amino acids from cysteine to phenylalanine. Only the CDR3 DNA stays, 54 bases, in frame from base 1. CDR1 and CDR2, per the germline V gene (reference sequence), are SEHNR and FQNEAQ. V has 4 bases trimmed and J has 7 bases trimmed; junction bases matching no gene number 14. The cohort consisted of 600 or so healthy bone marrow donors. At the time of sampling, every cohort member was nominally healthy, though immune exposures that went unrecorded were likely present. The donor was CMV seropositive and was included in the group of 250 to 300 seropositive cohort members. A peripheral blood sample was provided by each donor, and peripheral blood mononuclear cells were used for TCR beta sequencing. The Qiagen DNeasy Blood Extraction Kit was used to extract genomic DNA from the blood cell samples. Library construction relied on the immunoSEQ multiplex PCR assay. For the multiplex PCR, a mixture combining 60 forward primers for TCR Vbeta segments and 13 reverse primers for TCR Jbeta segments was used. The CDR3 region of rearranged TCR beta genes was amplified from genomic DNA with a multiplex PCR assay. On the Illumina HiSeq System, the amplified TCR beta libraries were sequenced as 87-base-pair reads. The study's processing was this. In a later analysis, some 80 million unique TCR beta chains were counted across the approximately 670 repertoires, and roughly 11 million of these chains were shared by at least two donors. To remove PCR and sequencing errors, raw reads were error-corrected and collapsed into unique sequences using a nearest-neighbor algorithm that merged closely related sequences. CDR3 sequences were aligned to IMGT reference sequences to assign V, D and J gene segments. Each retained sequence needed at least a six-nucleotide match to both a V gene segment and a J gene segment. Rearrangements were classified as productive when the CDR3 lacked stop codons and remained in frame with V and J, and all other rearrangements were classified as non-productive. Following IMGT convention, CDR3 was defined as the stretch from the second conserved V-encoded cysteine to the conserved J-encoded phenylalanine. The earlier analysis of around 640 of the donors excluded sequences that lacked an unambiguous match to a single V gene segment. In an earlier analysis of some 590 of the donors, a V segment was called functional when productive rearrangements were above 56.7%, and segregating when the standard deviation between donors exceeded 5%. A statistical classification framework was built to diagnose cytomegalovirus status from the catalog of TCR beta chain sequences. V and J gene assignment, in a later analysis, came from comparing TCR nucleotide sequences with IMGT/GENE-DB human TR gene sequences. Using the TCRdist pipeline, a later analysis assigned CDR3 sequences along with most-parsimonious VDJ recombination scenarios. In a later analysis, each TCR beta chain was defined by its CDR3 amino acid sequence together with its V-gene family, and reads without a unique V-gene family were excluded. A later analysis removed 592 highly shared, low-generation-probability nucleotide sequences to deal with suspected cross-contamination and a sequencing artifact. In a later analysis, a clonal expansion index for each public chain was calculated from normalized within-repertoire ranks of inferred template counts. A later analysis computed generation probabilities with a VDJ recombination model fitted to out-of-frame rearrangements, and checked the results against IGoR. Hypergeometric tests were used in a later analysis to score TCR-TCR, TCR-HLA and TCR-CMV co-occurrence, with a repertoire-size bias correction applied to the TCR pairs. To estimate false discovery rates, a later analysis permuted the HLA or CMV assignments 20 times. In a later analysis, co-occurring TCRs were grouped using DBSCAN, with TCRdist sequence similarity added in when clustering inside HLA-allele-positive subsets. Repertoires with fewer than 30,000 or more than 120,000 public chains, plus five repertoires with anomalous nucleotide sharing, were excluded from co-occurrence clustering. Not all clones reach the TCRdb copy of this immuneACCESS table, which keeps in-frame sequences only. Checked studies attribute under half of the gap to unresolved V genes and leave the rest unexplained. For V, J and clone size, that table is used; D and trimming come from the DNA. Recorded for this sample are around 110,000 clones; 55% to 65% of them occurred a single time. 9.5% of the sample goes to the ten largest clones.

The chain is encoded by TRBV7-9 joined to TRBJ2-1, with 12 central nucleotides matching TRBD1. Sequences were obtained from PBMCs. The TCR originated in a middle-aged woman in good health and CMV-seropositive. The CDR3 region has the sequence CASSSPGQGAIDLNEQFF. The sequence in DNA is TGTGCCAGCAGCTCTCCGGGACAGGGGGCCATAGACCTTAATGAGCAGTTCTTC.